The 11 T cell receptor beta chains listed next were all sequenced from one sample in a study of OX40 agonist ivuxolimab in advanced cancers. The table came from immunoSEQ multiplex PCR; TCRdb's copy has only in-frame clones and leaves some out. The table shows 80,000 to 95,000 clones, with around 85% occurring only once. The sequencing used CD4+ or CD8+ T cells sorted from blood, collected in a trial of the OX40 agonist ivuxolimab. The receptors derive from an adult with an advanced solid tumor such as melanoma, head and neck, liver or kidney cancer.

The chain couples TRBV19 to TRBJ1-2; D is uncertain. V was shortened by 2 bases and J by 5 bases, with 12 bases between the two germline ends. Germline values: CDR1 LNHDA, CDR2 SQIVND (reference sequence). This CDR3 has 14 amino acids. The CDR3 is CASSISDGFYGYTF. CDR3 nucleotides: TGTGCCAGTAGTATATCGGACGGGTTTTATGGCTACACCTTC.

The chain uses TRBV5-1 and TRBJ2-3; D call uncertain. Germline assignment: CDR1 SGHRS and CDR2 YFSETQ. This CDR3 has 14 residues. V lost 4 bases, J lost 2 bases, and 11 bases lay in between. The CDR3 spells CASSPQDPTDTQYF. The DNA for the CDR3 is TGCGCCAGCAGCCCGCAGGACCCCACAGATACGCAGTATTTT.

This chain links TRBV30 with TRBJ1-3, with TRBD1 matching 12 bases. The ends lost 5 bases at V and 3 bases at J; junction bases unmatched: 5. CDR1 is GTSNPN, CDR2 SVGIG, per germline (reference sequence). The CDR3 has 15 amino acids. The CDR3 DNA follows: TGTGCCTGGGCCGGGACAGGGGGCTTTGGAAACACCATATATTTT. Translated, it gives CAWAGTGGFGNTIYF.

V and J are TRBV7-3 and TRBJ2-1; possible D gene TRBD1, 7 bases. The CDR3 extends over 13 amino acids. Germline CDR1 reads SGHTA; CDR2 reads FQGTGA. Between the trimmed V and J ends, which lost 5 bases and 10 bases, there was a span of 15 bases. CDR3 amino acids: CASSNRQGGEQFF. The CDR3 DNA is TGTGCCAGCAGCAACCGACAGGGAGGCGAGCAGTTCTTC.

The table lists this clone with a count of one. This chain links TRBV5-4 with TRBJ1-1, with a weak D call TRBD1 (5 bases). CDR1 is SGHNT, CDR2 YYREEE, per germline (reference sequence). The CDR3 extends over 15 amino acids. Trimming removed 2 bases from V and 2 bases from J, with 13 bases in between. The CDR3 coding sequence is TGTGCCAGCAGCTTTAACACAGGACTTAACACTGAAGCTTTCTTT. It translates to CASSFNTGLNTEAFF.

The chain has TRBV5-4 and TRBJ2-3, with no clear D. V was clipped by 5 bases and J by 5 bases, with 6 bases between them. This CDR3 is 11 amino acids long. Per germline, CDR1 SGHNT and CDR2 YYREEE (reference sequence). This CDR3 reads CASRRQDTQYF. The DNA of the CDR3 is TGTGCCAGCAGACGTCAAGATACGCAGTATTTT.

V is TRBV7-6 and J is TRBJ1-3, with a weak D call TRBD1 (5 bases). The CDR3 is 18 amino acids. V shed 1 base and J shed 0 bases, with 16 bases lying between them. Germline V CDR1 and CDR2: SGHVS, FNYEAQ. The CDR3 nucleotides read TGTGCCAGCAGCTTAGGGGGAGGGGCCGTTCTCTCTGGAAACACCATATATTTT. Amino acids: CASSLGGGAVLSGNTIYF.

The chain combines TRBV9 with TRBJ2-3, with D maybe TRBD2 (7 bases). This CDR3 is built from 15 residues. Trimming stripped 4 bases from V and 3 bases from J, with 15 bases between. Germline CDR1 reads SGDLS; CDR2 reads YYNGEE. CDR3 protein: CASSPRGGPTDTQYF. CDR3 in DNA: TGTGCCAGCAGCCCGAGGGGGGGGCCGACAGATACGCAGTATTTT.

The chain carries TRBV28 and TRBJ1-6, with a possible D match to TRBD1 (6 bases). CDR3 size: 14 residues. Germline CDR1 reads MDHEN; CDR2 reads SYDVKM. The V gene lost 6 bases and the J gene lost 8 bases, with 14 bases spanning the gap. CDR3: CASSRMDSYSPLHF. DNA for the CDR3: TGTGCCAGCAGCCGTATGGACAGCTATTCACCCCTCCACTTT.

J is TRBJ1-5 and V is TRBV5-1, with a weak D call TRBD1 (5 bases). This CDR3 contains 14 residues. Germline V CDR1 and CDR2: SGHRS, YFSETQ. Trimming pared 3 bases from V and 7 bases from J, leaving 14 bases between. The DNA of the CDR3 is TGCGCCAGCAGCTGGGGGGGGTCGGAACAGCCCCAGCATTTT. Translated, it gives CASSWGGSEQPQHF.

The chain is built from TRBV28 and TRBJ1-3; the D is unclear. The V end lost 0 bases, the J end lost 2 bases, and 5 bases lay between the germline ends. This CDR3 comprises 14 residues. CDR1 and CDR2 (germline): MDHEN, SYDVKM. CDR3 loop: CASSLWAAGNTIYF. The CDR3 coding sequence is TGTGCCAGCAGTTTATGGGCTGCTGGAAACACCATATATTTT.